These T cell receptor beta chains were read from a single sample in a study of shared clonotypes between healthy human individuals. TCRdb's copy holds only in-frame clones and misses some; the assay was immunoSEQ multiplex PCR. The top ten hold around 0.15% of the sample, which has a few million clones, more than 80% seen once. The sequencing sample was made of naive CD4+ T cells sorted from blood. The receptors were sampled from a man aged 18 to 35 in good health. The CDR3 runs from the conserved cysteine through the conserved F or W. D genes are given only for firm matches. Where a row states a size, it is once, few, many or the class of an expanded clone; other rows omit it.

d_call,clone_size,j_call,cdr3_length,v_call,cdr3_nt,cdr3_aa
TRBD1,few,TRBJ2-7,16,TRBV14,TGTGCCAGCAGCCAAGATCGAGGGGGCCGGTGGTACGAGCAGTACTTC,CASSQDRGGRWYEQYF
NA,NA,TRBJ1-3,16,TRBV4-1,TGCGCCAGCAACCGAAACGTCGGCTCCTCTGGAAACACCATATATTTT,CASNRNVGSSGNTIYF
TRBD2,NA,TRBJ2-1,15,TRBV5-6,TGTGCCAGCAGCTTAAGCGGGAGCGCCTACAATGAGCAGTTCTTC,CASSLSGSAYNEQFF
NA,few,TRBJ1-1,14,TRBV5-4,TGTGCCAGCAGCTCCGAGAGGGACAACACTGAAGCTTTCTTT,CASSSERDNTEAFF
NA,NA,TRBJ2-5,13,TRBV5-1,TGCGCCAGCAGCTTGGGGGGAACGGAGACCCAGTACTTC,CASSLGGTETQYF
NA,NA,TRBJ1-5,15,TRBV15,TGTGCCACCAGCAGAGATATACAGGGTTGGCAGCCCCAGCATTTT,CATSRDIQGWQPQHF
TRBD1,NA,TRBJ2-3,13,TRBV29-1,TGCCTAGCCGGGACAGGGGGCACAGATACGCAGTATTTT,CLAGTGGTDTQYF
NA,NA,TRBJ1-2,14,TRBV14,TGTGCCAGCAGACATTCAGGGGTAGTCTATGGCTACACCTTC,CASRHSGVVYGYTF
NA,NA,TRBJ2-3,14,TRBV6-5,TGTGCCAGCAGAACGGGTTATTTTACAGATACGCAGTATTTT,CASRTGYFTDTQYF
TRBD1,NA,TRBJ2-1,12,TRBV2,TGTGCCAGCAGGGACAGGTACAATGAGCAGTTCTTC,CASRDRYNEQFF
TRBD2,once,TRBJ2-7,15,TRBV2,TGTGCCAGCAGCGAAAGAGCGGGAGGGCCAGGCGAGCAGTACTTC,CASSERAGGPGEQYF
NA,NA,TRBJ2-3,16,TRBV5-4,TGTGCCAGCAGCTTGGACGCGGGCGGCAGCACAGATACGCAGTATTTT,CASSLDAGGSTDTQYF
TRBD1,NA,TRBJ2-2,15,TRBV5-1,TGCGCCAGCAGCCTGGGACAGGGCGGCACCGGGGAGCTGTTTTTT,CASSLGQGGTGELFF
TRBD1,NA,TRBJ2-7,14,TRBV27,TGTGCCAGCAGGCGGACAGGGAGCTCCTACGAGCAGTACTTC,CASRRTGSSYEQYF
NA,NA,TRBJ1-2,16,TRBV6-5,TGTGCCAGCAGTTACTCGATGGCAGGCCCTAACTATGGCTACACCTTC,CASSYSMAGPNYGYTF
NA,few,TRBJ1-2,14,TRBV15,TGTGCCACCAGCAGAGCCCAGGGGCACTATGGCTACACCTTC,CATSRAQGHYGYTF
NA,NA,TRBJ1-4,15,TRBV5-1,TGCGCCAGCAGCCCCCGTGCAGCGTGGAATGAAAAACTGTTTTTT,CASSPRAAWNEKLFF
TRBD2,NA,TRBJ2-7,16,TRBV18,TGTGCCAGCTCAGTGCTAGCGGGGCCCAGCTCCTACGAGCAGTACTTC,CASSVLAGPSSYEQYF
NA,NA,TRBJ1-5,14,TRBV7-2,TGTGCCAGCAAACTGGGCATGCACAATCAGCCCCAGCATTTT,CASKLGMHNQPQHF
NA,NA,TRBJ1-5,15,TRBV6-1,TGTGCCAGCAGGGGAACGGGACATCTCAATCAGCCCCAGCATTTT,CASRGTGHLNQPQHF
TRBD1,NA,TRBJ2-5,14,TRBV11-3,TGTGCCAGCAGCTTACAGGGGGCCAGAGAGACCCAGTACTTC,CASSLQGARETQYF
TRBD1,NA,TRBJ1-2,15,TRBV28,TGTGCCAGCAGCGAACCGGGAGGGGGCGCTTATGGCTACACCTTC,CASSEPGGGAYGYTF
NA,NA,TRBJ2-3,15,TRBV9,TGTGCCAGCAGCGTAGCAGGGGGGGTCACAGATACGCAGTATTTT,CASSVAGGVTDTQYF
TRBD2,once,TRBJ2-3,15,TRBV30,TGTGCCTGGAGGAACGGCGGGGGTAGCACAGATACGCAGTATTTT,CAWRNGGGSTDTQYF
TRBD1,NA,TRBJ1-6,16,TRBV11-1,TGTGCCAGCAGCAAAGGGGACAGCTCCTATAATTCACCCCTCCACTTT,CASSKGDSSYNSPLHF
NA,NA,TRBJ2-7,14,TRBV5-1,TGCGCCAGCAGCATGCCGAGAGACAGCGACGAGCAGTACTTC,CASSMPRDSDEQYF
NA,NA,TRBJ1-4,13,TRBV5-1,TGCGCCAGCAGCTTTGGAGGTGCAGATAAACTGTTTTTT,CASSFGGADKLFF
TRBD1,NA,TRBJ1-2,14,TRBV29-1,TGCAGCGTTGTTTATCGGGACAGAAACTATGGCTACACCTTC,CSVVYRDRNYGYTF
NA,few,TRBJ2-2,15,TRBV9,TGTGCCAGCAGCTCCAGGGACTCCACGACCGGGGAGCTGTTTTTT,CASSSRDSTTGELFF
NA,NA,TRBJ1-5,16,TRBV5-1,TGCGCCAGCAGCTCGGGAGCGGGGGGTAGCAATCAGCCCCAGCATTTT,CASSSGAGGSNQPQHF
NA,once,TRBJ1-2,17,TRBV5-1,TGCGCCAGCAGCTTGGCGAGCCAGGGGATACGGCGTGGAGGCTACACCTTC,CASSLASQGIRRGGYTF
NA,NA,TRBJ2-1,13,TRBV11-2,TGTGCCAGCAGCAAGGACAGATACAATGAGCAGTTCTTC,CASSKDRYNEQFF
NA,NA,TRBJ1-1,13,TRBV2,TGTGCCAGCAGTGACTTGACGAACACTGAAGCTTTCTTT,CASSDLTNTEAFF
TRBD2,NA,TRBJ2-3,16,TRBV25-1,TGTGCCAGCAGTGTTGGCTGGCGGGGGGGCACAGATACGCAGTATTTT,CASSVGWRGGTDTQYF
TRBD1,NA,TRBJ1-1,14,TRBV19,TGTGCCAGTAGTATGGGACAGGCAAGCACTGAAGCTTTCTTT,CASSMGQASTEAFF
NA,NA,TRBJ2-3,14,TRBV7-2,TGTGCCAGCAGGAGGGGACTTGGCACAGATACGCAGTATTTT,CASRRGLGTDTQYF
TRBD2,NA,TRBJ2-1,16,TRBV9,TGTGCCAGCAGCTTCAAGGGACTAGCGGGAGTTAATGAGCAGTTCTTC,CASSFKGLAGVNEQFF
TRBD1,NA,TRBJ2-5,16,TRBV7-9,TGTGCCAGCAGCCCCGGGACAGGGTTGGGGATTGAGACCCAGTACTTC,CASSPGTGLGIETQYF
NA,NA,TRBJ2-3,11,TRBV29-1,TGCAGCGTTTATTCAGCAGATACGCAGTATTTT,CSVYSADTQYF
NA,NA,TRBJ1-5,16,TRBV28,TGTGGAACCACAGGATCTGGGGGAAGGAGCAATCAGCCCCAGCATTTT,CGTTGSGGRSNQPQHF
TRBD2,NA,TRBJ2-2,17,TRBV4-2,TGTGCCAGCAGCCATCTTGGGCGGGAGGGCCGAACCGGGGAGCTGTTTTTT,CASSHLGREGRTGELFF
TRBD1,NA,TRBJ2-3,16,TRBV5-1,TGCGCCAGCAGCCCAGGCCGGGGACAGGGGATAGATACGCAGTATTTT,CASSPGRGQGIDTQYF
NA,NA,TRBJ1-1,15,TRBV5-6,TGTGCCAGCAGCATACGGGGGGAGCGGGAGACTGAAGCTTTCTTT,CASSIRGERETEAFF
TRBD2,NA,TRBJ2-5,14,TRBV29-1,TGCAGCGTTGAAGCTCCCGGGGGGGTAGAGACCCAGTACTTC,CSVEAPGGVETQYF
TRBD1,few,TRBJ1-1,15,TRBV28,TGTGCCAGCAGTTCCAGCGGACAGGGATACACTGAAGCTTTCTTT,CASSSSGQGYTEAFF
NA,NA,TRBJ1-2,13,TRBV2,TGTGCCAGGAACAGGGATGTTAACTATGGCTACACCTTC,CARNRDVNYGYTF
NA,NA,TRBJ1-2,16,TRBV7-2,TGTGCCAGCAGCTCGGGAGGGACGGCAGTTCCGTATGGCTACACCTTC,CASSSGGTAVPYGYTF
TRBD2,NA,TRBJ2-7,19,TRBV9,TGTGCCAGCAGCGCGAGAGGGAGTGGGACTAGCGGGAGGACGGGAGAGCAGTACTTC,CASSARGSGTSGRTGEQYF
NA,NA,TRBJ1-1,15,TRBV6-6,TGTGCCAGCAGTTACCGGGGGGGACACTACACTGAAGCTTTCTTT,CASSYRGGHYTEAFF
TRBD2,NA,TRBJ2-7,14,TRBV30,TGTGCCTGGAGTGTGAGTAGCGGGAGATCCGAGCAGTACTTC,CAWSVSSGRSEQYF
NA,NA,TRBJ1-5,13,TRBV5-1,TGCGCCAGCAGCATATCAGGGGATCAGCCCCAGCATTTT,CASSISGDQPQHF
NA,NA,TRBJ2-3,14,TRBV5-6,TGTGCCAGCAGCTTGGGGGGCCCCACAGATACGCAGTATTTT,CASSLGGPTDTQYF
NA,NA,TRBJ2-6,16,TRBV7-2,TGTGCCAGCAGCCTACTCCCAGGCGGTGGGGCCAACGTCCTGACTTTC,CASSLLPGGGANVLTF
NA,NA,TRBJ2-7,14,TRBV18,TGTGCCAGCTCACCTTATGGGGGTCTTAACGAGCAGTACTTC,CASSPYGGLNEQYF
NA,NA,TRBJ1-2,15,TRBV7-9,TGTGCCAGCAGCTTAGGTGGGGCCAGGGCCAGTGGCTACACCTTC,CASSLGGARASGYTF
NA,NA,TRBJ1-1,13,TRBV6-6,TGTGCCAGCAGTTTACTCACGGGGACTGAAGCTTTCTTT,CASSLLTGTEAFF
TRBD2,NA,TRBJ2-7,16,TRBV18,TGTGCCAGCTCACCAAGGACTAGCGGGAGCGGCGGGGAGCAGTACTTC,CASSPRTSGSGGEQYF
NA,NA,TRBJ2-7,13,TRBV9,TGTGCCAGCAGCGTGGGACAACGGGGCGAGCAGTACTTC,CASSVGQRGEQYF